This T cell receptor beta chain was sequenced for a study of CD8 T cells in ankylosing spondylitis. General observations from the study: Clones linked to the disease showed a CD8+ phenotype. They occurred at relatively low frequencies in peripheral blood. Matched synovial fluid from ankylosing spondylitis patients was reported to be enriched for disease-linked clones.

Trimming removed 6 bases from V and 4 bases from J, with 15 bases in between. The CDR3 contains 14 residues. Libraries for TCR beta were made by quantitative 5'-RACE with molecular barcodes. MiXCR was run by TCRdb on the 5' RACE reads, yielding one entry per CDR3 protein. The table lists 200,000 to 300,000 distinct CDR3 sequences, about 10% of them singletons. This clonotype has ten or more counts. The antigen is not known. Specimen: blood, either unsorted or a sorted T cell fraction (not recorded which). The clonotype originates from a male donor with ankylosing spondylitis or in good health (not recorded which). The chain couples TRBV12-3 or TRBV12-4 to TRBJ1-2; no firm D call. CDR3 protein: CASSYIGLSYGYTF. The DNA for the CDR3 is TGTGCCAGCAGCTACATCGGACTGAGCTATGGCTACACCTTC.